The sequence of this TCR beta chain was determined in a study of blood T cell repertoires in COVID-19. Study details: COVID-19 samples from acute and convalescent phases originated in the United States, Italy and Spain. Nucleic acid was either cDNA or gDNA, and it came from T cells, B-cell-depleted T cells, or PBMCs.

As processed by the authors: Cell counts per sample came from amplifying reference gene primers. Generated by immunoSEQ multiplex PCR, the TCRdb table keeps only in-frame clones and is missing some. Clonal size and the V and J genes are those of that table, whereas D and trimming came from the DNA. The table shows about 140,000 clones, with roughly nine tenths occurring only once. With 4 bases clipped from V and 5 bases from J, the junction kept 7 bases outside the gene matches. Germline V gene sequence: CDR1 SGHRS, CDR2 YFSETQ. The CDR3 has 14 residues. Sample: peripheral blood. This chain joins TRBV5-1 and TRBJ2-3; 7 bases are shared with TRBD2. The TCR comes from a human donor in a cohort sampled during active COVID-19. In DNA, the CDR3 is TGCGCCAGCAGCCCGAACGGGGGGTTAGATACGCAGTATTTT. Its protein product is CASSPNGGLDTQYF.